These 15 T cell receptor beta chains were sequenced from one sample in a study of identical twins. TCRdb re-derived calls from the 5' RACE reads in MiXCR, one entry per CDR3 protein. This sample yields around 500,000 distinct CDR3 sequences, of which over 12% are seen a single time; 0.4% to 0.55% belongs to the top ten. This sample also appeared in a second study, on yellow fever vaccine responses in identical twins.

The sequencing sample was made of CD4+ T cells sorted from blood. Receptors originate from a woman aged 18-35 years in good health.

The chain recombines TRBV7-3 with TRBJ2-3; 8 bases align to TRBD1. This CDR3 is 19 amino acids long. CDR1 SGHTA and CDR2 FQGTGA come from the germline V gene. Losses at the gene ends were 4 bases for V and 0 bases for J; bases not matched to a gene: 15. The CDR3 loop reads CASSSYRLGGQGSTDTQYF. The CDR3 DNA reads TGTGCCAGCAGCTCTTATCGCCTGGGCGGACAGGGTAGCACAGATACGCAGTATTTT.

The rearrangement uses TRBV24-1 and TRBJ2-5; 11 nucleotides line up with TRBD2. The CDR3 extends over 14 amino acids. V lost 9 bases and J lost 2; bases outside the gene matches: 4. The germline V gene has CDR1 KGHDR and CDR2 SFDVKD. The CDR3 protein is CATQGTSGQETQYF. The DNA for the CDR3 is TGTGCCACCCAGGGGACTAGCGGACAAGAGACCCAGTACTTC.

This clonotype was observed at least ten times. The J gene is TRBJ2-7, the V gene TRBV20-1; 8 bases agree with TRBD1. The CDR3 covers 14 residues. Germline CDR1 DFQATT, CDR2 SNEGSKA (reference sequence). V lost 1 base, J lost 5 bases, and 7 bases stayed unmatched. Written as DNA, the CDR3 is TGCAGTGCTAGAGTTAGGACAGGGTCCCACGAGCAGTACTTC. This sequence encodes CSARVRTGSHEQYF.

The rearrangement uses TRBV20-1 and TRBJ2-7, with a possible D match to TRBD1 (6 bases). The length of the CDR3 is 14 residues. The V end was cut by 1 base, the J end by 5 bases, with 15 bases between. The germline V gene has CDR1 DFQATT and CDR2 SNEGSKA (reference sequence). The chain's CDR3 is CSARVQGHGDEQYF. In nucleotides, the CDR3 is TGCAGTGCTAGAGTCCAGGGACACGGCGACGAGCAGTACTTC.

The rearrangement joins TRBV2 to TRBJ1-2, with a tentative D call TRBD1 (6 bases). V lost 7 bases and J lost 5, with 20 bases in between. CDR1 is SNHLY and CDR2 is FYNNEI in the germline V gene. The CDR3 covers 15 residues. CDR3 DNA sequence: TGTGCCAGCACCGGGGGGCAGCAAGCCTTGTATGGCTACACCTTC. Translation: CASTGGQQALYGYTF.

In this sample, this clonotype turned up a few times. The chain joins TRBV14 to TRBJ2-4; D is unresolved. The V gene lost 0 bases and the J gene lost 2 bases, with 8 bases spanning the gap. The CDR3 is 15 residues long. In germline, CDR1 is SGHDN, CDR2 FVKESK. This chain's CDR3 is CASSQEWGPKNIQYF. As DNA, the CDR3 is TGTGCCAGCAGCCAAGAATGGGGTCCCAAAAACATTCAGTACTTC.

In this sample, this clonotype turned up a few times. The chain employs TRBV28 and TRBJ2-7; a weak D match, TRBD1 (6 bases). Germline V gene sequence: CDR1 MDHEN, CDR2 SYDVKM. The V and J ends lost 4 bases and 6 bases respectively, with 13 bases between them. This CDR3 is built from 13 residues. In nucleotides, the CDR3 is TGTGCCAGCAGTTCCTATACAGGGATCGAGCAGTACTTC. Encoded protein: CASSSYTGIEQYF. The variable domain in full, with the rest retrieved from reference TRBV28 and TRBJ2-7, is DVKVTQSSRYLVKRTGEKVFLECVQDMDHENMFWYRQDPGLGLRLIYFSYDVKMKEKGDIPEGYSVSREKKERFSLILESASTNQTSMYLCASSSYTGIEQYFGPGTRLTVT.

This clonotype was picked up many times. The V call is TRBV18, the J call TRBJ2-7; weak D call: TRBD1 (5 bases). This CDR3 region has 13 residues. The germline CDR1 and CDR2 sequences are KGHSH and LQKENI. V lost 0 bases and J 3 bases, leaving 6 bases between the germline ends. The CDR3 sequence is CASSPPGRYEQYF. CDR3 DNA: TGTGCCAGCTCACCACCGGGGCGCTACGAGCAGTACTTC.

The chain employs TRBV3-1 and TRBJ2-7; the D gene is possibly TRBD2 (5 bases). Germline assignment: CDR1 LGHDT and CDR2 YNNKEL (reference sequence). CDR3 size: 13 residues. Between the trimmed V and J ends, which lost 4 bases and 8 bases, there was a span of 15 bases. CDR3 coding DNA: TGTGCCAGCAGCCCCACTAGTGCGGTACAGCAGTACTTC. The encoded protein is CASSPTSAVQQYF.

This chain links TRBV6-1 with TRBJ2-3; 9 bases fit TRBD2. The length of the CDR3 is 14 residues. With 7 bases clipped from V and 2 bases from J, the junction kept 4 bases outside the gene matches. Per germline, CDR1 MNHNS and CDR2 SASEGT. The CDR3 region is CASKAGGHTDTQYF. CDR3 DNA: TGTGCCAGCAAGGCGGGGGGGCACACAGATACGCAGTATTTT.

This clonotype has only a few counts. The rearrangement links TRBV20-1 to TRBJ1-1; D unresolved. Germline V gene sequence: CDR1 DFQATT, CDR2 SNEGSKA (reference sequence). Trimming left V 3 bases short and J 5 bases short, with 10 bases between. CDR3 length equals 12 residues. CDR3: CSARVGVTEAFF. The CDR3 DNA reads as TGCAGTGCTAGGGTTGGGGTTACTGAAGCTTTCTTT.

A few counts support this clonotype. The V and J genes are TRBV27 and TRBJ1-5; D is uncertain. V was cut by 2 bases and J by 6 bases, with 11 bases left in between. The CDR3 extends over 14 amino acids. CDR1 is MNHEY and CDR2 is SMNVEV in the germline V gene (reference sequence). CDR3 nucleotide sequence: TGTGCCAGCAGTTTAACCGTTCCAGGTCAGCCCCAGCATTTT. This translates into CASSLTVPGQPQHF.

This clonotype has just a few counts. The genes are TRBV24-1 and TRBJ2-1; 10 nucleotides align to TRBD1. From germline, CDR1 is KGHDR and CDR2 SFDVKD. The V segment lost 3 bases and the J segment 5 bases; nucleotides outside the gene matches: 15. The CDR3 loop spans 19 amino acids. The chain's CDR3 is CATSDTQAKTGGAHNEQFF. The CDR3 DNA follows: TGTGCCACCAGTGATACCCAAGCCAAGACAGGGGGCGCCCACAATGAGCAGTTCTTC.

The chain is built from TRBV4-3 and TRBJ2-7; the match to TRBD2 covers 8 bases. Germline-derived CDR1 and CDR2 are LGHNA and YSLEER. After removal of 0 bases from V and 3 bases from J, the junction contained 4 bases not matched to a gene. The CDR3 covers 15 residues. CDR3: CASSQDGTSYYEQYF. The CDR3 bases are TGCGCCAGCAGCCAAGACGGGACTAGTTACTACGAGCAGTACTTC.

The chain has TRBV29-1 and TRBJ2-7, with 9 positions matching TRBD1. CDR1 SQVTM and CDR2 ANQGSEA come from the germline V gene. This CDR3 has 11 amino acids. The J segment lost 5 bases and the V segment lost 7 bases, leaving 3 bases of the junction unmatched. The CDR3 nucleotides read TGCAGCGGGAACAGGGGGCACGAGCAGTACTTC. Protein: CSGNRGHEQYF.